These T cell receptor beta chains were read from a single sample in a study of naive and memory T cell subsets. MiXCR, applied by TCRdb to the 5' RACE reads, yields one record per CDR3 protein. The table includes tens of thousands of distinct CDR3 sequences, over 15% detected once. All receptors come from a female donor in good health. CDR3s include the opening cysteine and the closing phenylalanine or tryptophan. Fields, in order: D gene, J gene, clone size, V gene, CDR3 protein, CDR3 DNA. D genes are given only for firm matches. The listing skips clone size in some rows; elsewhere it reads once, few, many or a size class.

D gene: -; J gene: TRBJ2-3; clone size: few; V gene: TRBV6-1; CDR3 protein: CATPEGPRLFGGSTDTQYF; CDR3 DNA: TGTGCCACCCCAGAAGGACCCAGACTTTTTGGAGGTAGCACAGATACGCAGTATTTT
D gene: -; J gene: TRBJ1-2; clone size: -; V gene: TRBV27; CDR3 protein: CASSLNRQYGYTF; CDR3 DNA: TGTGCCAGCAGTTTGAACCGACAGTATGGCTACACCTTC
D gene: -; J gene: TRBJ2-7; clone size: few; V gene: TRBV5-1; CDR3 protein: CASTHSKGEQYF; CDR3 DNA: TGCGCCAGCACCCATTCAAAGGGCGAGCAGTACTTC
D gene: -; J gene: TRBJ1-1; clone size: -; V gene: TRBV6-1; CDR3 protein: CASMLTRTVGEAFF; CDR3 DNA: TGTGCCAGTATGCTAACAAGGACGGTTGGGGAAGCTTTCTTT
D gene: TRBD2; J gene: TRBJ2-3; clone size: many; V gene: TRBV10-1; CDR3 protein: CASSESPTSGEPSSTDTQYF; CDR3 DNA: TGCGCCAGCAGTGAGTCTCCGACTAGCGGCGAGCCTTCTAGCACAGATACGCAGTATTTT
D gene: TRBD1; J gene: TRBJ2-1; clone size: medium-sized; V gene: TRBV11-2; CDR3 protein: CASSLPGQGGNEQFF; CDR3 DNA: TGTGCCAGCAGCTTACCGGGACAGGGAGGCAATGAGCAGTTCTTC
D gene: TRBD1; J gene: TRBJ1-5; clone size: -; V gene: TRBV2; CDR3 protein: CATQTGVNQPQHF; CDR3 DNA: TGTGCCACCCAAACAGGGGTAAATCAGCCCCAGCATTTT
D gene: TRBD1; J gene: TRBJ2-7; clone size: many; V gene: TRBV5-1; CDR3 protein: CASSLLGRGLEEQYF; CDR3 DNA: TGCGCCAGCAGCTTGTTGGGCAGGGGGCTTGAGGAGCAGTACTTC
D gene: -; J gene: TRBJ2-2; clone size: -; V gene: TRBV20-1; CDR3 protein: CSASGRRDPGELFF; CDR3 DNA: TGCAGTGCTAGCGGACGCAGGGATCCCGGGGAGCTGTTTTTT
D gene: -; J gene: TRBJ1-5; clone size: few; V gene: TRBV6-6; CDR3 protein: CASKGQSAASNQPQHF; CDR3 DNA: TGTGCCAGCAAAGGACAGTCCGCCGCGAGCAATCAGCCCCAGCATTTT
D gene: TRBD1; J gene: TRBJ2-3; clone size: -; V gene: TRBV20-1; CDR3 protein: CSAPLTGVTDTQYF; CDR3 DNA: TGCAGTGCGCCCCTAACAGGGGTTACAGATACGCAGTATTTT
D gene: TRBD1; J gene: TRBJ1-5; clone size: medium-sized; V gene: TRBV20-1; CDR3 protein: CSARARGQVGNQPQHF; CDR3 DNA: TGCAGTGCTAGAGCCAGGGGGCAAGTAGGCAATCAGCCCCAGCATTTT
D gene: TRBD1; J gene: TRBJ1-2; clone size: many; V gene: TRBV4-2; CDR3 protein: CASSQDGGGREMYYGYTF; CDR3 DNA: TGTGCCAGCAGCCAAGATGGAGGGGGCCGCGAAATGTACTATGGCTACACCTTC
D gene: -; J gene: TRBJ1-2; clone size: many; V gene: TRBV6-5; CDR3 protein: CASSYDGQYGYTF; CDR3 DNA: TGTGCCAGCAGTTACGACGGACAGTATGGCTACACCTTC
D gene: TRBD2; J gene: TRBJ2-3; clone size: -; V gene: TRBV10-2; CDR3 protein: CASRVTSGGSTDTQYF; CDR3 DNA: TGCGCCAGCAGAGTGACTAGCGGGGGAAGCACAGATACGCAGTATTTT
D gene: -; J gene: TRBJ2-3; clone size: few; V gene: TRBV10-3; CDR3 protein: CAISTTLGSDTQYF; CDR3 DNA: TGTGCCATCAGTACGACCTTAGGATCAGATACGCAGTATTTT
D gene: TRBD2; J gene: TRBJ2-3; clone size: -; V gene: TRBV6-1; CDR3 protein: CASSEAAGGPGRADTQYF; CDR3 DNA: TGTGCCAGCAGTGAAGCCGCGGGTGGTCCAGGGAGGGCAGATACGCAGTATTTT
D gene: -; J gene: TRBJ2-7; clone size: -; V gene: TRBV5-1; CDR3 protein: CASSLEEAEQYF; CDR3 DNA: TGCGCCAGCAGCTTGGAAGAAGCAGAGCAGTACTTC
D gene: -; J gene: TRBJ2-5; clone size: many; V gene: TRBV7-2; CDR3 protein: CASSLDGGPGTQYF; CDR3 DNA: TGTGCCAGCAGCTTAGATGGTGGTCCGGGGACCCAGTACTTC
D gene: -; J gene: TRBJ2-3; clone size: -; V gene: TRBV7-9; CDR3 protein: CASSSERGTDTQYF; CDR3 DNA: TGTGCCAGCAGCTCAGAGAGGGGCACAGATACGCAGTATTTT
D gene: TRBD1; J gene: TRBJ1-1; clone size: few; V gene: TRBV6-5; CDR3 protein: CASRQGVHTEAFF; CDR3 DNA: TGTGCCAGCAGACAGGGGGTGCACACTGAAGCTTTCTTT
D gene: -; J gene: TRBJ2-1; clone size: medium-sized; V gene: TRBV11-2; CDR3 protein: CASSFGGRGEQFF; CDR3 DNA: TGTGCCAGCAGCTTTGGGGGGCGTGGCGAGCAGTTCTTC
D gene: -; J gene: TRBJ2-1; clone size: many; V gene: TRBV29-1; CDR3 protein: CSVSMGLAYNEQFF; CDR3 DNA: TGCAGCGTTTCCATGGGCCTCGCCTACAATGAGCAGTTCTTC
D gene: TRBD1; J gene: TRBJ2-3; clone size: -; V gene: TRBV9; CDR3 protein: CASSRRQGALGDTQYF; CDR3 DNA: TGTGCCAGCAGCAGAAGACAGGGGGCCCTCGGGGATACGCAGTATTTT
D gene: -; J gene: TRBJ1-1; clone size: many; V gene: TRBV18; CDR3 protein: CASSPLTTQGRDTEAFF; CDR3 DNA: TGTGCCAGCTCACCCTTAACAACGCAGGGGAGAGATACTGAAGCTTTCTTT
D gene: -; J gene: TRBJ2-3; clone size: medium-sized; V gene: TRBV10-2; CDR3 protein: CASSDSGATTDTQYF; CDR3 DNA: TGCGCCAGCAGTGATTCAGGGGCTACAACCGATACGCAGTATTTT
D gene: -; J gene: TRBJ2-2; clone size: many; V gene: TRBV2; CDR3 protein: CASSEASGNTGELFF; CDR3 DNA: TGTGCCAGCAGTGAAGCTAGCGGAAACACCGGGGAGCTGTTTTTT
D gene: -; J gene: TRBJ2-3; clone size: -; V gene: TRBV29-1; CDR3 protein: CSVEETIDTQYF; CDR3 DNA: TGCAGCGTTGAAGAGACCATAGATACGCAGTATTTT
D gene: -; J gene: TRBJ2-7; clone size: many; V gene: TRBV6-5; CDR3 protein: CASSYIGGGHYEQYF; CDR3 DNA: TGTGCCAGCAGTTACATTGGGGGGGGACACTACGAGCAGTACTTC
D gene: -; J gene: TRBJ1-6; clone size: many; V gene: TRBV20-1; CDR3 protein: CSARVTGPNSPLHF; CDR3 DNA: TGCAGTGCTAGAGTAACAGGGCCTAATTCACCCCTCCACTTT
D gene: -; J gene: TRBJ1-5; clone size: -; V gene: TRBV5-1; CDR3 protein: CASSGGHTSNQPQHF; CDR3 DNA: TGCGCCAGCAGCGGCGGACATACAAGCAATCAGCCCCAGCATTTT
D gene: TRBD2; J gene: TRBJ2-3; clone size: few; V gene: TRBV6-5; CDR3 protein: CASSYHGGGAGDTQYF; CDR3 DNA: TGTGCCAGCAGTTACCATGGCGGGGGGGCCGGAGATACGCAGTATTTT
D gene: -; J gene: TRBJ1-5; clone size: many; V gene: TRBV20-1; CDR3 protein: CSARIDPTDNQPQHF; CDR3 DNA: TGCAGTGCTAGAATTGACCCGACCGACAATCAGCCCCAGCATTTT
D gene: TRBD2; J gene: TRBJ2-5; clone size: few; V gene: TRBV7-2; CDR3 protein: CASSLKRGGRETQYF; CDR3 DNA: TGTGCCAGCAGCTTAAAGCGGGGGGGTCGAGAGACCCAGTACTTC
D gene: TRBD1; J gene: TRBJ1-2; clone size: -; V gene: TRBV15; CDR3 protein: CATSSQPGGRNYGYTF; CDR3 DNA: TGTGCCACCAGCAGCCAGCCAGGGGGGCGCAACTATGGCTACACCTTC
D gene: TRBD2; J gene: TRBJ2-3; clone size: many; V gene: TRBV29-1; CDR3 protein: CSVRGAGGGSDTQYF; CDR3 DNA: TGCAGCGTAAGAGGAGCGGGGGGTGGGTCTGATACGCAGTATTTT
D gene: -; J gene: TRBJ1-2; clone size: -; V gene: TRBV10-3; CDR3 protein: CAISESTGGPYGYTF; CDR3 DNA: TGTGCCATCAGTGAATCGACAGGTGGCCCCTATGGCTACACCTTC
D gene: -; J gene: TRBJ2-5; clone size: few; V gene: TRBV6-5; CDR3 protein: CASSYFGAVVETQYF; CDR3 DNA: TGTGCCAGCAGTTACTTTGGGGCGGTGGTAGAGACCCAGTACTTC
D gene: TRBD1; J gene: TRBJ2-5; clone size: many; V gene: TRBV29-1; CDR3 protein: CSVERGPGTQYF; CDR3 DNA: TGCAGCGTTGAGAGGGGGCCGGGGACCCAGTACTTC
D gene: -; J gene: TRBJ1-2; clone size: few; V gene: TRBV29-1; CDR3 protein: CSVEDKIEYGDTF; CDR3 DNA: TGCAGCGTGGAGGATAAAATCGAGTATGGCGACACCTTC
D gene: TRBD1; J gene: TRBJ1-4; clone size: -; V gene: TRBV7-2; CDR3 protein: CASSLEGAYEKLFF; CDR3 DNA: TGTGCCAGCAGCTTAGAGGGGGCCTATGAAAAACTGTTTTTT
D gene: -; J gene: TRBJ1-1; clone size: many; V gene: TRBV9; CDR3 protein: CASSVGIMSNTEAFF; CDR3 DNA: TGTGCCAGCAGCGTAGGGATTATGTCCAACACTGAAGCTTTCTTT
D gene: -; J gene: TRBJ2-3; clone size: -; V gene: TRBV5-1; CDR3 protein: CASSPAVKPQDTQYF; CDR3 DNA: TGCGCCAGCAGCCCGGCCGTGAAGCCACAAGATACGCAGTATTTT
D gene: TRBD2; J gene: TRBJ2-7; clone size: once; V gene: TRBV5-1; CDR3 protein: CASSPEVAGGPYEQYF; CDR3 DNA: TGCGCCAGCAGCCCGGAGGTGGCGGGGGGGCCCTACGAGCAGTACTTC
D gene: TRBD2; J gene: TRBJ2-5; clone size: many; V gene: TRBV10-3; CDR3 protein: CAISARTSGVGETQYF; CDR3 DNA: TGTGCCATCAGTGCTCGGACTAGCGGGGTCGGGGAGACCCAGTACTTC
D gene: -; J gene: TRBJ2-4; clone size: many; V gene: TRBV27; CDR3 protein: CASSQVRGHIQYF; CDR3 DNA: TGTGCCAGCAGCCAGGTGCGGGGCCACATTCAGTACTTC
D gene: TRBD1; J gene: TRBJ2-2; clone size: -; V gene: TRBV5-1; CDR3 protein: CASSHPQGTGELFF; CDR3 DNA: TGCGCCAGCAGCCACCCACAGGGGACCGGGGAGCTGTTTTTT
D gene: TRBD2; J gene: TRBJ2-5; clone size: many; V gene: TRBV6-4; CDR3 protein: CASSEIAGGQETQYF; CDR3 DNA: TGTGCCAGCAGTGAAATAGCGGGGGGACAAGAGACCCAGTACTTC
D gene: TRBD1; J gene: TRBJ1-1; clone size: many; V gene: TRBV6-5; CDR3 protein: CATRRTGKNTEAFF; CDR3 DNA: TGTGCCACCCGAAGGACAGGGAAGAACACTGAAGCTTTCTTT
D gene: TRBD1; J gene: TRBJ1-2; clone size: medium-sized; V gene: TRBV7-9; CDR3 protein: CASSRDRLTGGYGYTF; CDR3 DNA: TGTGCCAGCAGCCGGGACAGGCTGACCGGGGGCTATGGCTACACCTTC
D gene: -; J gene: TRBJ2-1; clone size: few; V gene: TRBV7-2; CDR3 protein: CASSLAPSAGASYNEQFF; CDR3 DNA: TGTGCCAGCAGCTTAGCGCCCTCCGCGGGGGCGTCCTACAATGAGCAGTTCTTC
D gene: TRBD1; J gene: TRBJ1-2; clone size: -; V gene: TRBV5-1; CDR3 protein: CASCPRQGTRYGYTF; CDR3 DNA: TGCGCCAGCTGCCCACGACAGGGAACCCGCTATGGCTACACCTTC